The next 10 T cell receptor beta chains were all read from a single sample in a study of blood T cell repertoires in COVID-19. The method was immunoSEQ multiplex PCR; TCRdb's version includes in-frame clones alone and lacks a portion of them. This table has a few hundred thousand clones, 85% to 90% appearing once. The sequencing sample was made of peripheral blood. These receptors all come from a man aged 50 to 60 with acute or convalescent COVID-19.

This clone was observed a single time. The chain carries TRBV10-1 and TRBJ2-1; D might be TRBD1 (6 bases). The CDR3 is 15 amino acids. Trimming stripped 0 bases from V and 8 bases from J, with 14 bases between. CDR1 and CDR2 (germline): WNHNN, SYGVQD (reference sequence). The CDR3 spells CASSESGTGSDEQFF. The DNA for the CDR3 is TGCGCCAGCAGTGAGTCAGGCACAGGGAGCGATGAGCAGTTCTTC.

The V and J genes are TRBV19 and TRBJ1-2; 7 bases are shared with TRBD1. CDR1 is LNHDA and CDR2 is SQIVND in the germline V gene (reference sequence). The CDR3 has 12 residues. The junction had 5 bases not matched to a gene; V was cut back by 10 bases and J by 3 bases. The chain's CDR3 is CATAQGDYGYTF. For the CDR3, the DNA is TGTGCCACTGCGCAGGGGGACTATGGCTACACCTTC. Supplemented by reference TRBV19 and TRBJ1-2, the full variable domain reads DGGITQSPKYLFRKEGQNVTLSCEQNLNHDAMYWYRQDPGQGLRLIYYSQIVNDFQKGDIAEGYSVSREKKESFPLTVTSAQKNPTAFYLCATAQGDYGYTFGSGTRLTVV.

The chain has TRBV19 and TRBJ1-1, with D possibly being TRBD1 (5 bases). Deletions cut 3 bases from V and 6 bases from J, with 11 bases between. Germline values: CDR1 LNHDA, CDR2 SQIVND (reference sequence). The CDR3 runs 13 residues. The CDR3 DNA reads TGTGCCAGTAGTATGAGTTGGGGCGCTGAAGCTTTCTTT. Translating gives CASSMSWGAEAFF.

The DNA for the CDR3 is TGTGCCAGCAGCTTCCCCGGGGACAGGCAATATGGCTACACCTTC. Encoded protein: CASSFPGDRQYGYTF. This chain joins TRBV7-9 and TRBJ1-2; 8 bases line up with TRBD1. The germline V gene has CDR1 SEHNR and CDR2 FQNEAQ (reference sequence). The V and J ends lost 3 bases and 5 bases, in that order; junction bases with no gene match: 8. The CDR3 length is 15 residues.

The chain links TRBV5-1 to TRBJ2-3; D not resolved. The V end lost 0 bases, the J end lost 2 bases, and 7 bases lay between the germline ends. This CDR3 region has 14 residues. The V gene's germline CDR1 is SGHRS and CDR2 YFSETQ. DNA of the CDR3: TGCGCCAGCAGCTTGGCGGAGATCACAGATACGCAGTATTTT. Translating it yields CASSLAEITDTQYF.

The V call is TRBV25-1, the J call TRBJ1-2; D remains ambiguous. V was cut by 1 base and J by 5 bases, with 14 bases left in between. Germline V gives CDR1 MGHDK, CDR2 SYGVNS. This CDR3 spans 15 amino acids. For the CDR3, the DNA is TGTGCCAGCAGTGAATCGGGAGGGCGAATTTATGGCTACACCTTC. This codes for CASSESGGRIYGYTF.

This rearrangement joins TRBV4-1 to TRBJ2-3; 12 nucleotides agree with TRBD2. Trimming removed 3 bases from V and 1 base from J; junction bases left unmatched: 8. The CDR3 has 18 residues. CDR1 MGHRA and CDR2 YSYEKL come from the germline V gene. CDR3 bases: TGCGCCAGCAGCCACCCTAGCGGGGGGGCCCGTGGCACAGATACGCAGTATTTT. This sequence encodes CASSHPSGGARGTDTQYF.

The CDR3 sequence: CASSSGTSPRAFF. The CDR3 DNA reads as TGTGCCAGCAGCTCCGGGACATCCCCGCGAGCTTTCTTT. The rearrangement joins TRBV7-2 to TRBJ1-1, with D possibly being TRBD1 (6 bases). The CDR3 is 13 amino acids. Germline CDR1 and CDR2: SGHTA and FQGNSA. V was pared by 4 bases and J by 10 bases, with 16 bases between.

V usage is TRBV6-5 and J usage is TRBJ1-2, with 10 bases matching TRBD1. This CDR3 is built from 15 residues. Looked up from germline, CDR1 is MNHEY and CDR2 is SVGAGI. Trimming removed 7 bases from V and 4 bases from J; junction bases left unmatched: 9. In DNA, the CDR3 is TGTGCCAGCAAGCTGACAGGGGGCCCTATCTATGGCTACACCTTC. Translating gives CASKLTGGPIYGYTF.

The CDR3 region has the DNA TGTGCCAGCAGTCCCGGGACAGGGCGTACCGGGGAGCTGTTTTTT. It yields the protein CASSPGTGRTGELFF. This rearrangement joins TRBV6-5 to TRBJ2-2; 9 nucleotides align to TRBD1. The germline CDR1 and CDR2 sequences are MNHEY and SVGAGI. CDR3 length: 15 amino acids. J lost 5 bases, V lost 5 bases, and 6 bases had no gene match.